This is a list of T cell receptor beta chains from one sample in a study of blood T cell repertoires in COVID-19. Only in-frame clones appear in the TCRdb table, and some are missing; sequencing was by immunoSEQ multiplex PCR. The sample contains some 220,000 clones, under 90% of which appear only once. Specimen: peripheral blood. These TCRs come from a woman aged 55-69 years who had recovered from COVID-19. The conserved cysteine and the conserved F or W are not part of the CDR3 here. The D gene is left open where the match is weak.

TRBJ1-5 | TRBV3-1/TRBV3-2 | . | ASSLQDPGGNQPQH
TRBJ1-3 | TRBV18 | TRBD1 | ASSPGQAISGNTIY
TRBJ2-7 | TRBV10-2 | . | ASSEQGYEQY
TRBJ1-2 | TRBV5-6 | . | ASISLGALDGYT
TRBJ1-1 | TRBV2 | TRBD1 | ASSQQGTEAF
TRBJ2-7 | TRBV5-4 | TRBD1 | ASSWDSFSYEQY
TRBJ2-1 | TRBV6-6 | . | ASIRGESSYNEQF
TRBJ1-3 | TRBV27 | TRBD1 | ASSSPTGGGNTIY
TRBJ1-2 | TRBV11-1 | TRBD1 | ASSSRGQGYGYT
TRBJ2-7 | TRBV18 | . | ASSPQEGGAYEQY
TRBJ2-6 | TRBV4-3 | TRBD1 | ASSQDWGQGSGANVLT
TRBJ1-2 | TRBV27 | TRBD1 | ASSPNDRVKGYT
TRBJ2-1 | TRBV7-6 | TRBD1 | ASSSKRTGYNEQF
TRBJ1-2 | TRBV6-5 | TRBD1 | ASSTGVGYT
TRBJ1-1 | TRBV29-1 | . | SVKTDRNTEAF
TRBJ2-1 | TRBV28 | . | ASSLGAHEQF
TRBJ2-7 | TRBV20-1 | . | SASWAGSSYEQY
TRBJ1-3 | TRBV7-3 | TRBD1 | ASSVTGGYGNTIY
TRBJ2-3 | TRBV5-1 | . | ASSLAGTDTQY
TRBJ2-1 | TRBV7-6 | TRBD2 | ASSSIPGTSGRGEQF
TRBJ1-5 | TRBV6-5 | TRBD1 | ASTWTGVQPQH
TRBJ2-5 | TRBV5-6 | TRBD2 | ASSSRLLAGVQETQY
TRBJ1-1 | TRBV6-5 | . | ASSYFRVFEDTEAF
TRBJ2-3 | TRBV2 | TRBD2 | ASSASGGAQDTQY
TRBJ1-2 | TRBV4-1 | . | ASSQGLVPYGYT
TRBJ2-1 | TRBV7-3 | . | ASSPTRWGHEQF
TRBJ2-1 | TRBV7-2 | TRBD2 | ASIPGLAGDRRQF
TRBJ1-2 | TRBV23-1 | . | ASSRFGQGINYGYT
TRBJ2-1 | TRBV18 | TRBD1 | ASSPGQGMHEQF
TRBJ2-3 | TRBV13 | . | ASSSLARPRTDTQY
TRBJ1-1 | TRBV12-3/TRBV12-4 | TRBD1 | ASSLPGGKAF
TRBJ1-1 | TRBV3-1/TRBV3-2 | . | ASSQGGDRGNTEAF
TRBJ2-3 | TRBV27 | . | ASSLGGAGDTQY
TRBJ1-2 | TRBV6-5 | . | ASRMDFNYGYT
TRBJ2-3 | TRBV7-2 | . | ASSSSTFAGTSTDTQY
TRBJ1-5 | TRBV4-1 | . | ASSPGRRGYTGAEPQH
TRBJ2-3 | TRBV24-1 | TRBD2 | ATSGRTSGAGDTQY
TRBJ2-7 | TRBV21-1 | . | ASSKEDRGSYEQY
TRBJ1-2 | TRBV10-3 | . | AISERQDYGYT
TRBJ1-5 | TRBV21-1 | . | ASSNEWRDSNQPQH
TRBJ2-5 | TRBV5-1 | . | ASSLAGPGETQY
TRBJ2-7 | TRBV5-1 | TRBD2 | ASSLATSGGHDEQY
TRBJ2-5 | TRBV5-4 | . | ASSDRQGLQETQY
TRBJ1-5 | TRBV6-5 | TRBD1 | ASSYRDREEPQH
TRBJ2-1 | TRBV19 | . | ASTEGPRSPNQQF
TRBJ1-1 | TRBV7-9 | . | ASSPGWSGNTEAF
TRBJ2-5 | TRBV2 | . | ASSGGQETQY
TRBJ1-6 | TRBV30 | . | AWSRRGIGSPLH
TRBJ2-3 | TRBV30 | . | AWSVGQTTDTQY
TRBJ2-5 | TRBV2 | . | ASSPGEQETQY
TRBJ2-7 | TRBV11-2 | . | ASSLVYATYEQY
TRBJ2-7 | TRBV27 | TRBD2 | ASSLDLGTTSYEQY
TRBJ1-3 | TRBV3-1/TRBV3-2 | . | ASSQGVYSGNTIY
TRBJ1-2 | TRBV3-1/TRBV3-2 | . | ASSASGGNYGYT
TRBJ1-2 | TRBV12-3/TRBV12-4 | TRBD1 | ASSPQGAHGYT
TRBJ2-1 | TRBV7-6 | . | AIRGGTGYWV
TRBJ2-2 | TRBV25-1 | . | ASSDVGAPNTGELF
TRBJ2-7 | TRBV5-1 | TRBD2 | ASSLVGRGDYEQY
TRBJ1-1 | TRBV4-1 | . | ASSTRSGGQGRTEAF
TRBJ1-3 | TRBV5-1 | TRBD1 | ASSPRGQGAGNTIY